The following is a TCR beta chain sequence with its context. The antigen remains undetermined. The data originate from a study of Ad26.COV2.S vaccination and SARS-CoV-2 variants. Study context: Sample donor was a member of the COV1001 Ad26.COV2.S trial arm. Administration of Ad26.COV2.S was intramuscular, either once or twice 56 days apart.

Broader study findings: Total T cell responses may have been underestimated by the TCR breadth and depth analyses. Measurement of non-spike TCR breadth gave similar results in vaccine and placebo recipients.

Treatment defined: roughly 19 received Ad26.COV2.S at low or high dose, single or two shots; roughly five received placebo; per-sample allocation not given. Samples were taken on day 63 after the first vaccine or placebo injection. Profiled with immunoSEQ multiplex PCR; TCRdb holds only in-frame clones, not every one. Found here are approximately 400,000 clones, under 90% of them singletons; the top ten hold around 7%. V dropped 10 bases and J dropped 4 bases, with 11 bases sitting between them. The CDR3 covers 12 residues. The rearrangement joins TRBV12-3 or TRBV12-4 to TRBJ1-5; D unresolved. Sequenced material: peripheral blood, taken in a trial of Ad26.COV2.S vaccine versus placebo. The receptor comes from a person aged 18-65 years who received the Ad26.COV2.S COVID-19 vaccine or a placebo. The CDR3 DNA reads as TGTGCCACCTCAAGCTCGAATCAGCCCCAGCATTTT. Its protein is CATSSSNQPQHF.